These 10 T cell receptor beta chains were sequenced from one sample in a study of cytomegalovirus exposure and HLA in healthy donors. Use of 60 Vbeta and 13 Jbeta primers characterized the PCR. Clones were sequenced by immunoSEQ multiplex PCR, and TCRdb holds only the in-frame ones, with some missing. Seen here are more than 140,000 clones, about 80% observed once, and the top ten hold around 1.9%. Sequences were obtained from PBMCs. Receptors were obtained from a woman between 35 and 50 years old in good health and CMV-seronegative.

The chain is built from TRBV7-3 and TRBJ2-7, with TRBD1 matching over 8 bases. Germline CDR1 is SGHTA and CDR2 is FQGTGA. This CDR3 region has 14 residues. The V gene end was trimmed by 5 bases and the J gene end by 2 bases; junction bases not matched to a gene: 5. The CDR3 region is CASSLSQGAYEQYF. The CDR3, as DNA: TGTGCCAGCAGCCTATCACAGGGGGCCTACGAGCAGTACTTC.

CDR3 nucleotide sequence: TGTGCCAGCAGTTTAACGGGACTAGCTTCTGGTGAGCAGTACTTC. Its translation: CASSLTGLASGEQYF. The chain couples TRBV28 to TRBJ2-5; 9 bases fit TRBD2. Per the germline V gene, CDR1 is MDHEN and CDR2 is SYDVKM. This CDR3 is built from 15 residues. Germline trimming cut 2 bases from V and 11 bases from J; bases unmatched to any gene: 12.

This CDR3 reads CASSPEGWQETQYF. In DNA, the CDR3 is TGCGCCAGCAGCCCGGAGGGGTGGCAAGAGACCCAGTACTTC. V usage is TRBV5-1 and J usage is TRBJ2-5; TRBD2 might be the D (6 bases). Deletions cut 4 bases from V and 2 bases from J, with 12 bases between. Germline CDR1 reads SGHRS; CDR2 reads YFSETQ. There are 14 residues in the CDR3.

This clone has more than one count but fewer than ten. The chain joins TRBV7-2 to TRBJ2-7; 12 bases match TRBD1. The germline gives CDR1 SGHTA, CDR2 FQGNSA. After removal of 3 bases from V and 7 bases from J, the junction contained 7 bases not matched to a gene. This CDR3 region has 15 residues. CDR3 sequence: CASSLGGQGAREQYF. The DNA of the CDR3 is TGTGCCAGCAGCTTGGGGGGACAGGGGGCCCGAGAGCAGTACTTC.

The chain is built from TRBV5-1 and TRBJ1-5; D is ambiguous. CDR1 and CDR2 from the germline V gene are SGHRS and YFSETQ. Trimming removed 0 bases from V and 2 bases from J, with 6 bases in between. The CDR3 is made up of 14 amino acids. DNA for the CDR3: TGCGCCAGCAGCTTGGTACCGGGCAATCAGCCCCAGCATTTT. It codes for CASSLVPGNQPQHF.

Here the CDR3 DNA reads TGTGCCAGCGTCAGGGAAGGGGGCACAGATACGCAGTATTTT. This gives the protein CASVREGGTDTQYF. The chain has TRBV10-3 and TRBJ2-3; tentative D call: TRBD1 (5 bases). The germline gives CDR1 ENHRY, CDR2 SYGVKD. This CDR3 has 14 residues. Trimming shortened V by 10 bases and J by 1 base, and 15 bases separated the two germline ends.

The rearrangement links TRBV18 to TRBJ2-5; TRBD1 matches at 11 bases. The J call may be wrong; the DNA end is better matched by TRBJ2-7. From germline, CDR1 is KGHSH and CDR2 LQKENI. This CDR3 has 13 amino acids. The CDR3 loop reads CASSTGTGGEQYF. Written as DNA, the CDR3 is TGTGCCAGCTCAACCGGGACAGGGGGCGAGCAGTACTTC.

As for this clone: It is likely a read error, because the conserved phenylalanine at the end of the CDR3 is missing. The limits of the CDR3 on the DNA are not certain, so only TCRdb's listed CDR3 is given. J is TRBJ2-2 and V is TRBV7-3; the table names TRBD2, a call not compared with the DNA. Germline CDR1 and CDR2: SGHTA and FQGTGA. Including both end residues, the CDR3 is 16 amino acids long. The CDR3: CASSRTSGTNTGELFL.

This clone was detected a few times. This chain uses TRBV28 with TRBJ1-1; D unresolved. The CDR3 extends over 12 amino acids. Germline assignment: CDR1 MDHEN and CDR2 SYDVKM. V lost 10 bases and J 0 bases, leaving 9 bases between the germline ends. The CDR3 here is CAIAVMNTEAFF. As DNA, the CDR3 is TGTGCCATCGCAGTGATGAACACTGAAGCTTTCTTT.

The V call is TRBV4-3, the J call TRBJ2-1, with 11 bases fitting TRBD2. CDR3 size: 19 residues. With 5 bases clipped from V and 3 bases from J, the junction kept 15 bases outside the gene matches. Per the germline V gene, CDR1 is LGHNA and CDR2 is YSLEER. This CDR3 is CASSGKLAGVRGGYNEQFF. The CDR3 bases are TGCGCCAGCAGCGGAAAACTAGCGGGAGTTAGGGGCGGCTACAATGAGCAGTTCTTC.